The next 25 T cell receptor beta chains were all read from a single sample in a study of cytomegalovirus exposure and HLA in healthy donors. The PCR made use of 60 Vbeta and 13 Jbeta primers. TCRdb's copy holds only in-frame clones and misses some; the assay was immunoSEQ multiplex PCR. This table has about 120,000 clones, about 70% appearing once. Sequenced: PBMCs. Every receptor here comes from a human donor in good health.

The V gene is TRBV5-1, the J gene TRBJ1-3; possible D gene TRBD1, 6 bases. The CDR3 is made up of 16 amino acids. Germline CDR1 SGHRS, CDR2 YFSETQ. V was cut by 4 bases and J by 4 bases, with 18 bases left in between. This CDR3 reads CASSPTVQGSGNTIYF. The CDR3 DNA follows: TGCGCCAGCAGCCCCACCGTACAGGGTTCGGGAAACACCATATATTTT.

This chain connects TRBV29-1 to TRBJ1-1; a weak D match, TRBD1 (5 bases). CDR3 length: 18 residues. Germline V CDR1 and CDR2: SQVTM, ANQGSEA. Trimming removed 7 bases at V and 0 bases at J, with 27 bases between. The CDR3 sequence: CSAEPMTPATGMNTEAFF. The CDR3 nucleotides are TGCAGCGCCGAGCCCATGACCCCCGCTACAGGAATGAACACTGAAGCTTTCTTT.

The chain combines TRBV7-2 with TRBJ2-7; D possibly corresponds to TRBD1 (5 bases). V lost 5 bases and J lost 0, with 11 bases in between. The CDR3 has 14 residues. The V gene's germline CDR1 is SGHTA and CDR2 FQGNSA. The CDR3 protein is CASSSDSFSYEQYF. Here the CDR3 DNA reads TGTGCCAGCAGCAGCGACAGTTTCTCCTACGAGCAGTACTTC.

This clone appeared a single time. The chain couples TRBV5-1 to TRBJ2-1, with TRBD1 identical over 9 bases. This CDR3 comprises 15 residues. Per the germline V gene, CDR1 is SGHRS and CDR2 is YFSETQ. Trimming at V came to 4 bases and at J to 5 bases, leaving 7 bases not matched to a gene. Here the CDR3 reads CASSHGQGRHNEQFF. As DNA, the CDR3 is TGCGCCAGCAGCCACGGACAGGGGAGGCACAATGAGCAGTTCTTC. Full variable domain (rest looked up from reference TRBV5-1 and TRBJ2-1): KAGVTQTPRYLIKTRGQQVTLSCSPISGHRSVSWYQQTPGQGLQFLFEYFSETQRNKGNFPGRFSGRQFSNSRSEMNVSTLELGDSALYLCASSHGQGRHNEQFFGPGTRLTVL.

This clone came up a few times. The V call is TRBV28, the J call TRBJ1-2; D not resolved. The germline V gene has CDR1 MDHEN and CDR2 SYDVKM. CDR3 size: 16 residues. Deletions cut 1 base from V and 3 bases from J, with 15 bases between. The CDR3 protein is CASSLSGTDVYYGYTF. The CDR3, as DNA: TGTGCCAGCAGTTTATCAGGTACCGACGTTTACTATGGCTACACCTTC.

The chain combines TRBV28 with TRBJ2-3; 8 bases are a match to TRBD1. The CDR3 spans 16 residues. The germline CDR1 and CDR2 sequences are MDHEN and SYDVKM. After removal of 8 bases from V and 2 bases from J, the junction contained 12 bases not matched to a gene. The CDR3 DNA sequence: TGTGCCAGCCCCCCCTGGGGACAGGAGCTCACAGATACGCAGTATTTT. Protein product: CASPPWGQELTDTQYF.

The chain recombines TRBV7-2 with TRBJ1-5; TRBD1 might be the D (5 bases). Between the trimmed V and J ends, which lost 6 bases and 2 bases, there was a span of 11 bases. This CDR3 is built from 14 residues. The germline V gene encodes CDR1 SGHTA and CDR2 FQGNSA. DNA for the CDR3: TGTGCCAGCAGTCTAGCGGGGGGCAATCAGCCCCAGCATTTT. It translates to CASSLAGGNQPQHF.

This sequence joins TRBV19 and TRBJ2-2; 13 bases agree with TRBD2. Germline values: CDR1 LNHDA, CDR2 SQIVND (reference sequence). This CDR3 spans 15 amino acids. After removal of 7 bases from V and 4 bases from J, the junction contained 3 bases not matched to a gene. CDR3 in amino acids: CASIRTSGGTGELFF. DNA of the CDR3: TGTGCCAGTATACGGACTAGCGGGGGCACCGGGGAGCTGTTTTTT.

The CDR3 is CAGRTGGFGAGQPQHF. In DNA form, the CDR3 reads TGTGCCGGCCGGACAGGGGGCTTTGGCGCCGGTCAGCCCCAGCATTTT. The chain recombines TRBV28 with TRBJ1-5; the match to TRBD1 covers 11 bases. With V trimmed by 11 bases and J by 6 bases, 15 bases remained unmatched. Per germline, CDR1 MDHEN and CDR2 SYDVKM. The CDR3 is 16 amino acids.

J is TRBJ1-6 and V is TRBV10-2; D remains unclear. The CDR3 sequence is 17 residues long. V lost 2 bases, J lost 0 bases, and 11 bases lay in between. Germline V lookup: CDR1 WSHSY, CDR2 SAAADI. DNA of the CDR3: TGCGCCAGCAGTGAGGTCCTGGGGAGCTCCTATAATTCACCCCTCCACTTT. Translating it yields CASSEVLGSSYNSPLHF.

This rearrangement joins TRBV6-1 to TRBJ2-7; D is possibly TRBD1 (5 bases). Germline CDR1 is MNHNS and CDR2 is SASEGT. This CDR3 is built from 15 residues. V was cut by 7 bases and J by 0 bases, with 16 bases left in between. Written as DNA, the CDR3 is TGTGCCAGCACTCCGAACTGGGGCCTCTCCTACGAGCAGTACTTC. It codes for CASTPNWGLSYEQYF.

V gene TRBV5-1 combines with J gene TRBJ2-5, with D perhaps matching TRBD1 (6 bases). Trimming pared 8 bases from V and 5 bases from J, leaving 19 bases between. CDR3 length: 14 residues. From germline, CDR1 is SGHRS and CDR2 YFSETQ. The CDR3 sequence is CASGSQGKGETQYF. CDR3 coding DNA: TGCGCCAGTGGTTCGCAGGGGAAGGGGGAGACCCAGTACTTC.

The V call is TRBV30, the J call TRBJ1-5; tentative D call: TRBD1 (6 bases). The V gene's germline CDR1 is GTSNPN and CDR2 SVGIG (reference sequence). The CDR3 is 15 amino acids. The V end was cut by 2 bases, the J end by 0 bases, with 11 bases between. CDR3 residues: CAWSHTGISNQPQHF. DNA of the CDR3: TGTGCCTGGAGTCACACAGGGATTAGCAATCAGCCCCAGCATTTT.

This clone was counted only a few times. The rearrangement links TRBV19 to TRBJ2-6, with TRBD1 matching over 7 bases. V lost 5 bases, J lost 0 bases, and 1 base stayed unmatched. The CDR3 covers 15 residues. Germline lookup yields CDR1 LNHDA and CDR2 SQIVND (reference sequence). CDR3 coding DNA: TGTGCCAGTAGTGCAGGGGGCTCTGGGGCCAACGTCCTGACTTTC. Amino acid sequence: CASSAGGSGANVLTF.

V and J are TRBV6-5 and TRBJ2-4, with D uncertain. CDR1 MNHEY and CDR2 SVGAGI come from the germline V gene. CDR3 length equals 16 residues. Trimming cost V 0 bases and J 0 bases, with 9 bases left between them. In nucleotides, the CDR3 is TGTGCCAGCAGTTACTCGATAACGAGAGCCAAAAACATTCAGTACTTC. This gives the protein CASSYSITRAKNIQYF.

This chain uses TRBV2 with TRBJ2-5; the D is unclear. V lost 4 bases and J lost 2, with 14 bases in between. The CDR3 covers 15 residues. From germline, CDR1 is SNHLY and CDR2 FYNNEI. As DNA, the CDR3 is TGTGCCAGCAGTGTCCGAAGCGCCTCACAAGAGACCCAGTACTTC. It translates to CASSVRSASQETQYF.

This chain joins TRBV19 and TRBJ1-6; 8 bases line up with TRBD1. The CDR3 contains 15 residues. The ends lost 4 bases at V and 9 bases at J; junction bases unmatched: 8. CDR1 is LNHDA and CDR2 is SQIVND in the germline V gene (reference sequence). CDR3: CASSSQGADSSPLHF. CDR3 in DNA: TGTGCCAGTAGTAGCCAGGGGGCAGACAGTTCACCCCTCCACTTT.

The chain employs TRBV29-1 and TRBJ1-2, with D possibly being TRBD1 (6 bases). The length of the CDR3 is 12 residues. Germline V gives CDR1 SQVTM, CDR2 ANQGSEA. V dropped 7 bases and J dropped 8 bases, with 17 bases sitting between them. The CDR3 sequence is CSATGPFEGYTF. CDR3 sequence (DNA): TGCAGCGCCACAGGGCCCTTCGAGGGCTACACCTTC.

The genes are TRBV10-1 and TRBJ2-1; D might be TRBD2 (6 bases). Germline loops: CDR1 WNHNN, CDR2 SYGVQD (reference sequence). CDR3 length: 14 residues. The germline V and J ends were trimmed by 5 bases and 6 bases, with 14 bases remaining between them. The CDR3 reads CASSSGRLGNEQFF. The CDR3 region has the DNA TGCGCCAGCAGTTCAGGGAGGTTAGGCAATGAGCAGTTCTTC.

The chain employs TRBV11-2 and TRBJ1-1; 8 bases agree with TRBD1. This CDR3 comprises 15 residues. Germline loops: CDR1 SGHAT, CDR2 FQNNGV. V lost 7 bases, J lost 1 base, and 8 bases stayed unmatched. CDR3 loop: CASNNPGTGNTEAFF. The CDR3 DNA follows: TGTGCCAGCAACAACCCCGGGACAGGGAACACTGAAGCTTTCTTT. The full variable domain, with the rest looked up from reference TRBV11-2 and TRBJ1-1, is EAGVAQSPRYKIIEKRQSVAFWCNPISGHATLYWYQQILGQGPKLLIQFQNNGVVDDSQLPKDRFSAERLKGVDSTLKIQPAKLEDSAVYLCASNNPGTGNTEAFFGQGTRLTVV.

V is TRBV6-6 and J is TRBJ1-5; D unclear. The V end was cut by 7 bases, the J end by 9 bases, with 16 bases between. This CDR3 comprises 13 residues. CDR1 is MNHNY, CDR2 SVGAGI, per germline (reference sequence). As DNA, the CDR3 is TGTGCCAGCACCCCATCGGGGAATGGGCCCCAGCATTTT. This sequence encodes CASTPSGNGPQHF.

This sequence joins TRBV6-6 and TRBJ1-3; D is undetermined. Germline V gene lookup returns CDR1 MNHNY and CDR2 SVGAGI (reference sequence). The CDR3 runs to 14 residues. The ends were cut back, 4 bases at V and 0 bases at J, with 7 bases in the middle. This CDR3 reads CASSSQYSGNTIYF. The CDR3 DNA sequence: TGTGCCAGCAGTTCACAGTACTCTGGAAACACCATATATTTT.

This rearrangement joins TRBV28 to TRBJ2-5, with D maybe TRBD2 (5 bases). V lost 6 bases and J 1 base, leaving 15 bases between the germline ends. The CDR3 contains 15 residues. Germline CDR1 and CDR2: MDHEN and SYDVKM. The CDR3 here is CASSWRGLGQETQYF. In nucleotides, the CDR3 is TGTGCCAGCAGCTGGAGAGGGCTAGGCCAAGAGACCCAGTACTTC.

This rearrangement joins TRBV25-1 to TRBJ2-5; weak D call: TRBD1 (6 bases). Germline V gives CDR1 MGHDK, CDR2 SYGVNS. This CDR3 spans 12 amino acids. The V end lost 3 bases, the J end lost 11 bases, and 13 bases lay between the germline ends. CDR3: CASSEGQGEQYF. The CDR3 coding sequence is TGTGCCAGCAGTGAGGGACAAGGGGAGCAGTACTTC.

The chain recombines TRBV27 with TRBJ2-3, with TRBD2 identical over 7 bases. V gave up 6 bases and J gave up 2 bases; unmatched junction bases: 14. Germline CDR1 MNHEY, CDR2 SMNVEV (reference sequence). This CDR3 region has 17 residues. CDR3 bases: TGTGCCAGCAGCCGCCGGCCTAGCGGAGGAATCACAGATACGCAGTATTTT. Its translation: CASSRRPSGGITDTQYF.